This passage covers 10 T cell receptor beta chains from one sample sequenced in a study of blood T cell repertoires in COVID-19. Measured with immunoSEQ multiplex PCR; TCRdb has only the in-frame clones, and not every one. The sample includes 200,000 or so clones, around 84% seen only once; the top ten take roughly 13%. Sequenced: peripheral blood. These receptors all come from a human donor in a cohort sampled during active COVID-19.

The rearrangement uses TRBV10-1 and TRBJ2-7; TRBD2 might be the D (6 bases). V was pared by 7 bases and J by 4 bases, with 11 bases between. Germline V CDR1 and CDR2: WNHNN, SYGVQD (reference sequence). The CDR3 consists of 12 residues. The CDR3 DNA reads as TGCGCCAGCATCGCGGAGGGTTACGAGCAGTACTTC. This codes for CASIAEGYEQYF.

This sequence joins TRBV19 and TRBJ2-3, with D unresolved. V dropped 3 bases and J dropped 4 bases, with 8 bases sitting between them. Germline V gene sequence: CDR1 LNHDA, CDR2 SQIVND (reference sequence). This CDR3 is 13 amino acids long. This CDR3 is CASSIGWADTQYF. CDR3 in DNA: TGTGCCAGTAGTATCGGGTGGGCAGATACGCAGTATTTT.

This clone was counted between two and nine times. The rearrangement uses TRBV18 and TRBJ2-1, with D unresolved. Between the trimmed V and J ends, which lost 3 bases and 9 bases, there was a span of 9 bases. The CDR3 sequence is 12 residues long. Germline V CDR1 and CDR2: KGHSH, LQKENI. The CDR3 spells CASSPAGREQFF. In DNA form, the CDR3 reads TGTGCCAGCTCACCCGCTGGGCGTGAGCAGTTCTTC.

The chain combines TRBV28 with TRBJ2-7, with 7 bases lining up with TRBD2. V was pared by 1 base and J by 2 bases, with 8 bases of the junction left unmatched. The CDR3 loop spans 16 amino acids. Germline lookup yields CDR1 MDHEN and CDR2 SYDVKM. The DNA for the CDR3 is TGTGCCAGCAGTTTATTCCGAACTCGGGGGGCCTACGAGCAGTACTTC. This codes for CASSLFRTRGAYEQYF.

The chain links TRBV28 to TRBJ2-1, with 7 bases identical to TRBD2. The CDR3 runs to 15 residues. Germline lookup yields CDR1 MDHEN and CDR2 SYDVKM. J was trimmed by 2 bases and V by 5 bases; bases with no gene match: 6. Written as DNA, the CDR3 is TGTGCCAGCAGTGGGTCGACTAGCCCCTACAATGAGCAGTTCTTC. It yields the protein CASSGSTSPYNEQFF.

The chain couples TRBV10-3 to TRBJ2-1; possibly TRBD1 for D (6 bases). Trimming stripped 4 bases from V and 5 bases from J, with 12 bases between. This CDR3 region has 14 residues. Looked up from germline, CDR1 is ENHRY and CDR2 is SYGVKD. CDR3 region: CAISGQGWNNEQFF. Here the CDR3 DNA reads TGTGCCATCAGTGGGCAGGGGTGGAACAATGAGCAGTTCTTC.

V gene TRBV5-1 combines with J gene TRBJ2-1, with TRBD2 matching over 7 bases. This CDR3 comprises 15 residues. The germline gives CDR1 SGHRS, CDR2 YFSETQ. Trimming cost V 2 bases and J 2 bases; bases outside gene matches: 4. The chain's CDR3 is CASSLLAGAYNEQFF. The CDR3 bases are TGCGCCAGCAGCTTATTAGCGGGCGCCTACAATGAGCAGTTCTTC.

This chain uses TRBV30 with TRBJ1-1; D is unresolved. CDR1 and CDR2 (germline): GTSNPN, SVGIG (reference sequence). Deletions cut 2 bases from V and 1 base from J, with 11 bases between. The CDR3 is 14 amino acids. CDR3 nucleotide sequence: TGTGCCTGGAGTTTCGCGGGAGGGAACACTGAAGCTTTCTTT. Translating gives CAWSFAGGNTEAFF.

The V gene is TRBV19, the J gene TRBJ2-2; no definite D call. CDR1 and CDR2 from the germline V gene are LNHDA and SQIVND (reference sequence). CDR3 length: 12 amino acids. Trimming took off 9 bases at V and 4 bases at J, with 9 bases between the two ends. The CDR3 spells CASDLGTGELFF. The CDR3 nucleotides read TGTGCCAGCGACTTGGGCACCGGGGAGCTGTTTTTT.

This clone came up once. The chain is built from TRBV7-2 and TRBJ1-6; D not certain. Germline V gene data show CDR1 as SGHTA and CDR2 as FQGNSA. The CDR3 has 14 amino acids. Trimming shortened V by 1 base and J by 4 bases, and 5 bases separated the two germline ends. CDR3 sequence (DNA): TGTGCCAGCAGCTTAGGAGGGTATAATTCACCCCTCCACTTT. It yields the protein CASSLGGYNSPLHF.